This entry features one T cell receptor beta chain sequence. This entry belongs to a study of shared clonotypes between healthy human individuals. V lost 2 bases and J lost 3, with 19 bases in between. Germline assignment: CDR1 SGHAT and CDR2 FQNNGV. The CDR3 has 18 residues. Generated by immunoSEQ multiplex PCR, the TCRdb table keeps only in-frame clones and is missing some. This sample carries 1 million to 1.3 million clones, about 80% of them seen once, and the ten largest clones take roughly 0.65%. This receptor was identified in a man between 18 and 29 years old in good health. Some clones in this sample may be carry-over from other donors' samples. Sequenced: memory CD4+ T cells from PBMCs. Specified subset: CD45RA-negative fraction. J is TRBJ2-2 and V is TRBV11-2; the D gene is possibly TRBD1 (7 bases). The CDR3: CASSLKEGASRYTGELFF. The CDR3 DNA is TGTGCCAGCAGCTTAAAGGAGGGGGCTAGCCGATACACCGGGGAGCTGTTTTTT.